This T cell receptor beta chain was profiled in a study of blood T cell repertoires in COVID-19. As for the study in general: The samples span acute and convalescent COVID-19 from the United States, Italy and Spain.

Sequenced by immunoSEQ multiplex PCR; TCRdb stores in-frame clones only, minus some. The profile shows approximately 230,000 clones, around four fifths of them singletons. The specimen was peripheral blood. The source of this sequence is a man younger than 40 with active or convalescent COVID-19.

The CDR3 reads CASSPILTGYTEAFF. The CDR3 nucleotides read TGTGCCAGCTCTCCTATCTTGACAGGATACACTGAAGCTTTCTTT. The chain carries TRBV18 and TRBJ1-1; D perhaps matches TRBD1 (6 bases). Per the germline V gene, CDR1 is KGHSH and CDR2 is LQKENI. This CDR3 has 15 residues. V lost 6 bases, J lost 3 bases, and 17 bases lay in between.